This entry lists 12 T cell receptor beta chains sequenced from one sample in a study of T-cell memory formation after mild COVID-19. MiXCR, applied by TCRdb to the 5' RACE reads, yields one record per CDR3 protein. The data show about 130,000 distinct CDR3 sequences, roughly 6% seen once. The sequenced material came from PBMCs or a T cell subset sorted from them (not recorded which). Receptor source: an adult woman who had mild COVID-19 (a few samples of this study predate the infection). Cell type and time point are not known.

A few counts support this clonotype. CDR3 sequence (DNA): TGCGCCAGCAGCGCCGCGGACAGGGTTAACGAAAAACTGTTTTTT. This gives the protein CASSAADRVNEKLFF. This chain joins TRBV5-1 and TRBJ1-4; 8 positions match TRBD1. This CDR3 contains 15 residues. Unmatched junction bases numbered 10, after V lost 4 bases and J lost 8 bases. Germline V gene lookup returns CDR1 SGHRS and CDR2 YFSETQ.

The chain has TRBV5-6 and TRBJ1-1; no reliable D call. This CDR3 comprises 15 residues. Germline-derived CDR1 and CDR2 are SGHDT and YYEEEE. The ends were cut back, 7 bases at V and 0 bases at J, with 16 bases in the middle. DNA for the CDR3: TGTGCCAGCCTCCTGGCCCGCGCGATGAACACTGAAGCTTTCTTT. It yields the protein CASLLARAMNTEAFF.

This clonotype has ten or more counts. This sequence joins TRBV20-1 and TRBJ1-1; no clear D gene. Germline V gene lookup returns CDR1 DFQATT and CDR2 SNEGSKA (reference sequence). V lost 3 bases to trimming and J lost 1 base, with 6 bases between them. The CDR3 consists of 12 residues. The CDR3 coding sequence is TGCAGTGCTAGTGTCAAGAACACTGAAGCTTTCTTT. Its translation: CSASVKNTEAFF.

This clonotype was detected a few times. The rearrangement joins TRBV6-1 to TRBJ2-1; D unresolved. V was clipped by 2 bases and J by 8 bases, with 16 bases between them. Germline V CDR1 and CDR2: MNHNS, SASEGT. This CDR3 is 15 amino acids long. CDR3 amino acids: CASSELSTSWDEQFF. The CDR3 nucleotides are TGTGCCAGCAGTGAATTGAGCACCTCCTGGGATGAGCAGTTCTTC.

For this clonotype: A read error may explain this, as a much larger clone is one base away. V usage is TRBV20-1 and J usage is TRBJ2-5, with D unclear. The length of the CDR3 is 15 residues. V lost 6 bases to trimming and J lost 3 bases, with 20 bases between them. Germline CDR1 reads DFQATT; CDR2 reads SNEGSKA (reference sequence). CDR3 nucleotide sequence: TGCAGTGCCCGTCTAGGCCCCGGGTCAGAAGAGACCCAGTACTTC. It is translated as CSARLGPGSEETQYF.

This clonotype was recorded many times. CDR3 coding DNA: TGCGCCAGCAGCTCGACCCAGACAGCGCGGGCTTTCTTT. The encoded protein is CASSSTQTARAFF. The V gene is TRBV5-1, the J gene TRBJ1-1, with D perhaps TRBD1 (5 bases). V was shortened by 3 bases and J by 11 bases, with 17 bases between the two germline ends. Per germline, CDR1 SGHRS and CDR2 YFSETQ. This CDR3 is 13 amino acids long. Together with reference TRBV5-1 and TRBJ1-1, the CDR3 gives the full variable domain: KAGVTQTPRYLIKTRGQQVTLSCSPISGHRSVSWYQQTPGQGLQFLFEYFSETQRNKGNFPGRFSGRQFSNSRSEMNVSTLELGDSALYLCASSSTQTARAFFGQGTRLTVV.

This clonotype was seen only a few times. The rearrangement links TRBV29-1 to TRBJ2-1; no clear D gene. CDR1 is SQVTM and CDR2 is ANQGSEA in the germline V gene. Trimming stripped 0 bases from V and 0 bases from J, with 12 bases between. There are 16 residues in the CDR3. DNA for the CDR3: TGCAGCGTTGAAGATTCTCCGGCCAGCTCCTACAATGAGCAGTTCTTC. Protein: CSVEDSPASSYNEQFF.

This clonotype was seen only a few times. The chain's CDR3 is CASSLALPDTQYF. In DNA form, the CDR3 reads TGTGCCAGCAGTTTAGCGCTACCGGATACGCAGTATTTT. This chain links TRBV12-3 or TRBV12-4 with TRBJ2-3, with D unresolved. Trimming shortened V by 0 bases and J by 6 bases, and 7 bases separated the two germline ends. This CDR3 has 13 amino acids.

This clonotype was seen repeatedly, ten times or more. V usage is TRBV11-1 and J usage is TRBJ2-5; D possibly uses TRBD1 or TRBD2 (5 bases each). The V gene lost 3 bases and the J gene lost 4 bases, with 12 bases spanning the gap. This CDR3 contains 14 residues. Germline-derived CDR1 and CDR2 are SGHAT and FQDESV (reference sequence). The CDR3 sequence is CASSLSAGRETQYF. Written as DNA, the CDR3 is TGTGCCAGCAGCTTGTCGGCAGGGAGAGAGACCCAGTACTTC.

The V call is TRBV11-1, the J call TRBJ2-7; D gene unclear. The ends were cut back, 5 bases at V and 4 bases at J, with 9 bases in the middle. CDR3 length equals 12 residues. Germline values: CDR1 SGHAT, CDR2 FQDESV (reference sequence). The CDR3 sequence is CASSQESYEQYF. The CDR3 DNA is TGTGCCAGCAGCCAAGAATCGTACGAGCAGTACTTC.

This clonotype was found many times. This chain uses TRBV20-1 with TRBJ2-7, with TRBD2 matching 8 bases. V shed 6 bases, J shed 2 bases, and the junction held 12 bases outside the gene matches. The germline V gene has CDR1 DFQATT and CDR2 SNEGSKA (reference sequence). The CDR3 is 15 residues long. Here the CDR3 DNA reads TGCAGTGCGCGGGGGGAAGGCGGGTTAACCTACGAGCAGTACTTC. Protein product: CSARGEGGLTYEQYF.

In its sample, this clonotype was seen many times. V usage is TRBV2 and J usage is TRBJ1-1; 7 bases align to TRBD1. This CDR3 has 12 residues. After removal of 9 bases from V and 4 bases from J, the junction contained 5 bases not matched to a gene. The germline V gene encodes CDR1 SNHLY and CDR2 FYNNEI. CDR3 DNA: TGTGCCAGTGACCGGGACAGCACTGAAGCTTTCTTT. This encodes CASDRDSTEAFF. Complete variable domain (other parts from reference TRBV2 and TRBJ1-1): EPEVTQTPSHQVTQMGQEVILRCVPISNHLYFYWYRQILGQKVEFLVSFYNNEISEKSEIFDDQFSVERPDGSNFTLKIRSTKLEDSAMYFCASDRDSTEAFFGQGTRLTVV.